Listed here are 18 T cell receptor beta chains from one sample, sequenced in a study of regulatory T cells in long-lasting Graves disease. Combining iRepertoire HTBI primers with Arm-PCR of CDR3 regions, the authors built TCR beta libraries. TCRdb re-called the multiplex PCR reads through MiXCR, storing one row per CDR3 protein. The data contain about 660,000 distinct CDR3 sequences, around 32% of them singletons. This sample's time point: persistent/refractory GD, antithyroid drugs over 5 years with positive TRAb. There was RNA extracted from PBMCs, and the TCR library was made from it. The sequencing here drew on peripheral blood mononuclear cells (PBMCs), taken when the disease was refractory, from a patient treated with antithyroid drugs. The source is a female donor with Graves disease.

In its sample, this clonotype was seen a few times. The rearrangement joins TRBV20-1 to TRBJ1-2, with 8 bases aligning to TRBD1. The CDR3 contains 14 residues. The V gene end was trimmed by 6 bases and the J gene end by 4 bases; junction bases not matched to a gene: 10. Looked up from germline, CDR1 is DFQATT and CDR2 is SNEGSKA (reference sequence). The CDR3 protein is CSATTGQGIYGYTF. For the CDR3, the DNA is TGCAGTGCAACTACCGGACAGGGAATCTATGGCTACACCTTC.

This clonotype was observed at least ten times. The V call is TRBV28, the J call TRBJ1-6; D is undetermined. Trimming stripped 8 bases from V and 8 bases from J, with 16 bases between. The CDR3 totals 14 residues. Germline V CDR1 and CDR2: MDHEN, SYDVKM. The CDR3 region is CASAEDQRDSPLHF. The CDR3 DNA follows: TGTGCCAGCGCCGAAGACCAACGGGATTCACCCCTCCACTTT.

There are a few counts of this clonotype. The chain is built from TRBV5-1 and TRBJ2-5, with D uncertain. Trimming cost V 4 bases and J 5 bases, with 18 bases left between them. CDR1 SGHRS and CDR2 YFSETQ come from the germline V gene. The CDR3 sequence is 15 residues long. Written as DNA, the CDR3 is TGCGCCAGCAGCGTCGGACCCACCAAGGCGGAGACCCAGTACTTC. Its protein is CASSVGPTKAETQYF.

This clonotype was seen a handful of times. The chain couples TRBV2 to TRBJ1-4; D is perhaps TRBD1 (5 bases). CDR3 length equals 16 residues. CDR1 is SNHLY and CDR2 is FYNNEI in the germline V gene. The ends were cut back, 2 bases at V and 12 bases at J, with 22 bases in the middle. The CDR3 is CASSEPPQGPGRELFF. The CDR3 DNA reads TGTGCCAGCAGTGAACCGCCCCAGGGCCCTGGGAGGGAACTGTTTTTT.

This clonotype was seen repeatedly, ten times or more. The chain carries TRBV28 and TRBJ1-2; weak D call: TRBD1 (5 bases). Germline loops: CDR1 MDHEN, CDR2 SYDVKM. The CDR3 loop spans 15 amino acids. Trimming pared 2 bases from V and 8 bases from J, leaving 18 bases between. The chain's CDR3 is CASSLVAQELGGYTF. The CDR3 DNA is TGTGCCAGCAGTTTAGTGGCACAGGAGCTGGGAGGCTACACCTTC.

In its sample, this clonotype was seen many times. The chain uses TRBV2 and TRBJ2-1; no reliable D call. This CDR3 has 14 amino acids. The germline V and J ends were trimmed by 0 bases and 6 bases, with 9 bases remaining between them. Germline V lookup: CDR1 SNHLY, CDR2 FYNNEI. The CDR3 DNA sequence: TGTGCCAGCAGTGAAGCGCTTTCCCCCAATGAGCAGTTCTTC. Translation: CASSEALSPNEQFF.

This clonotype was seen only a few times. The chain uses TRBV9 and TRBJ1-1; D is ambiguous. The CDR3 runs to 13 residues. In germline, CDR1 is SGDLS, CDR2 YYNGEE. Trimming took 4 bases from V and 6 from J, leaving 13 bases between them. The CDR3 loop reads CASSRIGNAEAFF. The CDR3 bases are TGTGCCAGCAGCCGTATCGGAAACGCTGAAGCTTTCTTT.

The chain links TRBV12-3 or TRBV12-4 to TRBJ1-5; TRBD1 aligns across 10 bases. V lost 7 bases to trimming and J lost 0 bases; unmatched junction nucleotides: 18. The CDR3 has 20 amino acids. The CDR3 loop reads CASTNYWRGTGEYSNQPQHF. The CDR3 DNA follows: TGTGCCAGCACTAATTACTGGAGGGGGACAGGGGAATATAGCAATCAGCCCCAGCATTTT.

This chain connects TRBV12-3 or TRBV12-4 to TRBJ2-7, with TRBD1 matching over 9 bases. There are 16 residues in the CDR3. J lost 1 base, V lost 4 bases, and 8 bases had no gene match. The CDR3 region is CASSWGDRVYSYEQYF. Here the CDR3 DNA reads TGTGCCAGCAGTTGGGGGGACAGGGTCTATTCCTACGAGCAGTACTTC.

This clonotype was seen only once. Germline is not matched at one junction end, which may reflect a read error. V and J are TRBV5-1 and TRBJ1-1; D is undetermined. Germline loops: CDR1 SGHRS, CDR2 YFSETQ. The CDR3 spans 14 residues. In nucleotides, the CDR3 is TGCGCCAACAGCCCAGGACCGTTGAACACTGAAGCTTTCTTT. Its protein is CANSPGPLNTEAFF.

V usage is TRBV4-1 and J usage is TRBJ1-2; perhaps TRBD1 as D (5 bases). The length of the CDR3 is 15 residues. Germline CDR1 MGHRA, CDR2 YSYEKL. V lost 4 bases to trimming and J lost 6 bases, with 18 bases between them. The CDR3: CASSRAQDKTNGYTF. As DNA, the CDR3 is TGCGCCAGCAGCCGGGCCCAGGACAAAACTAATGGCTACACCTTC.

This clonotype was seen a handful of times. The chain joins TRBV15 to TRBJ2-5, with TRBD1 matching 7 bases. V shed 6 bases, J shed 6 bases, and the junction held 7 bases outside the gene matches. This CDR3 spans 13 amino acids. From germline, CDR1 is LNHNV and CDR2 YYDKDF (reference sequence). The chain's CDR3 is CATRDPGQQTQYF. The CDR3 region has the DNA TGTGCCACCAGAGACCCGGGACAGCAGACCCAGTACTTC.

The sample holds a few counts of this clonotype. A much larger clone lies one base from this, so it may be a read error. The chain recombines TRBV2 with TRBJ1-4, with 10 bases that match TRBD1. Germline V gene lookup returns CDR1 SNHLY and CDR2 FYNNEI. CDR3 length equals 15 residues. Losses at the gene ends were 7 bases for V and 8 bases for J; bases not matched to a gene: 10. CDR3: CASTSSGQGHEKLFF. DNA for the CDR3: TGTGCCAGCACTTCGTCGGGACAGGGGCACGAAAAACTGTTTTTT.

The chain links TRBV19 to TRBJ1-1, with D uncertain. The V and J ends lost 10 bases and 3 bases respectively, with 15 bases between them. The CDR3 sequence is 13 residues long. CDR1 is LNHDA, CDR2 SQIVND, per germline (reference sequence). CDR3 loop: CATAYGRDTEAFF. In DNA form, the CDR3 reads TGTGCCACCGCCTACGGGAGGGACACTGAAGCTTTCTTT.

The chain couples TRBV19 to TRBJ2-2; 9 bases fit TRBD1. CDR3 length: 14 residues. Looked up from germline, CDR1 is LNHDA and CDR2 is SQIVND (reference sequence). V trimming: 5 bases; J trimming: 7 bases; junction bases outside the gene matches: 5. The CDR3 region is CASSVTGGSGELFF. The CDR3 DNA is TGTGCCAGTAGTGTAACAGGGGGCAGCGGGGAGCTGTTTTTT.

There are a few counts of this clonotype. The chain has TRBV25-1 and TRBJ1-2; 7 bases align to TRBD1. Germline V CDR1 and CDR2: MGHDK, SYGVNS. The V and J ends lost 2 bases and 6 bases, in that order; junction bases with no gene match: 9. This CDR3 has 15 residues. This chain's CDR3 is CASSELGQVPNGYTF. The CDR3 DNA reads TGTGCCAGCAGTGAACTAGGACAGGTCCCGAATGGCTACACCTTC.

About this clonotype: A read error may explain this, as a much larger clone is one base away. The V and J genes are TRBV6-1 and TRBJ1-2, with 7 positions matching TRBD1. Germline loops: CDR1 MNHNS, CDR2 SASEGT. The CDR3 extends over 13 amino acids. As DNA, the CDR3 is TGTGCCAGCGGATGGCAGGGGGACTATGACTACACCTTC. Encoded protein: CASGWQGDYDYTF.

The chain employs TRBV2 and TRBJ1-5; D is undetermined. V lost 6 bases to trimming and J lost 6 bases, with 18 bases between them. Germline CDR1 SNHLY, CDR2 FYNNEI. The CDR3 has 15 residues. The CDR3 here is CASSLVPESGQPQHF. DNA for the CDR3: TGTGCCAGCAGCTTGGTACCCGAATCCGGTCAGCCCCAGCATTTT. Full variable domain (missing parts from reference TRBV2 and TRBJ1-5): EPEVTQTPSHQVTQMGQEVILRCVPISNHLYFYWYRQILGQKVEFLVSFYNNEISEKSEIFDDQFSVERPDGSNFTLKIRSTKLEDSAMYFCASSLVPESGQPQHFGDGTRLSIL.